What follows is one T cell receptor (beta chain) and its context. Its antigen is not known. Each TRB amplification used roughly 250-550 ng of genomic DNA from blood. The data were obtained in a study of T and B cells in COVID-19 patients. Across the study: Peripheral blood came from COVID-19 patients with active infection or after recovery. Study-level results: Patients with COVID-19 reportedly showed strongly skewed T cell receptor beta variable and joining gene usage. Active COVID-19 showed highly clonal TRB repertoires; recovery showed diversity and richness above healthy donors.

Multiplex PCR with BIOMED2 TRB-A/B primer pools amplified TRB rearrangements. TCRdb fed the multiplex PCR reads into MiXCR, producing one record per CDR3 protein. The sample shows roughly 15,000 distinct CDR3 sequences, under 30% of them seen only once. From germline, CDR1 is MNHEY and CDR2 SVGAGI. The CDR3 is 13 residues long. The V gene lost 4 bases and the J gene lost 10 bases, with 11 bases spanning the gap. The rearrangement uses TRBV6-5 and TRBJ1-6; D is unclear. The clonotype comes from a human donor who had recovered from COVID-19. Material for sequencing was blood. CDR3 nucleotides: TGTGCCAGCAGTTCCCAGCCCGGATCACCCCTCCACTTT. Translating gives CASSSQPGSPLHF.